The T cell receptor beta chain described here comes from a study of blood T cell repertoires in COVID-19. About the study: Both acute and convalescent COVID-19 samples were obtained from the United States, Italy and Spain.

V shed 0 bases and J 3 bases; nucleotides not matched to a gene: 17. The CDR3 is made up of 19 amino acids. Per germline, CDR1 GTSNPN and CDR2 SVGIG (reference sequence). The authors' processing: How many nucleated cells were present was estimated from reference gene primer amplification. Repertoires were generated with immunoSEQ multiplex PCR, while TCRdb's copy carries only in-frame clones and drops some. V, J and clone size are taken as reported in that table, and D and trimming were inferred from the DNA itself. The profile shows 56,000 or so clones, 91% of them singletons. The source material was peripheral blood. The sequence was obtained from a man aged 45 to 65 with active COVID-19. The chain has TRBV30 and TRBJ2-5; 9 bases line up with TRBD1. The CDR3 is CAWSVFFPGGQGWEETQYF. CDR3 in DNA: TGTGCCTGGAGTGTCTTTTTTCCCGGGGGACAGGGCTGGGAAGAGACCCAGTACTTC. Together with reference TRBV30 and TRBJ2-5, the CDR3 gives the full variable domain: SQTIHQWPATLVQPVGSPLSLECTVEGTSNPNLYWYRQAAGRGLQLLFYSVGIGQISSEVPQNLSASRPQDRQFILSSKKLLLSDSGFYLCAWSVFFPGGQGWEETQYFGPGTRLLVL.